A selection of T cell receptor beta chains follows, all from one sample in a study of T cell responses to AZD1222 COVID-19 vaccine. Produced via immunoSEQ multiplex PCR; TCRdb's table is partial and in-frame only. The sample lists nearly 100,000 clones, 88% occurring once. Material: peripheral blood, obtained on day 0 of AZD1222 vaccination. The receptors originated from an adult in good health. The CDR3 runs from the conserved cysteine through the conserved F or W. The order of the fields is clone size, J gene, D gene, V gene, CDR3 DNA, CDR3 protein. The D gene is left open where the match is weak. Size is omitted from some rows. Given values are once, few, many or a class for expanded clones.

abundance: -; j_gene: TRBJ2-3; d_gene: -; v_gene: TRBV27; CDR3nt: TGTGCCAGCTTGGCCATGGGGACGCAGTATTTT; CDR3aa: CASLAMGTQYF
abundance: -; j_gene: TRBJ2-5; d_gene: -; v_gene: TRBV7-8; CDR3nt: TGTGCCAGCAGCCCCGGGACTTTAAGGTCGCAAGAGACCCAGTACTTC; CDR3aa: CASSPGTLRSQETQYF
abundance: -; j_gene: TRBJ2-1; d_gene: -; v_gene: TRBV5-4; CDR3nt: TGTGCCAGCAGCCCCCGACAGGTGAGCTCCTACAATGAGCAGTTCTTC; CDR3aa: CASSPRQVSSYNEQFF
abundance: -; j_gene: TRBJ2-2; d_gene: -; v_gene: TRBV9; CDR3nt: TGTGCCAGCAGCGTAGTAAGGGGCCCGAACACCGGGGAGCTGTTTTTT; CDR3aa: CASSVVRGPNTGELFF
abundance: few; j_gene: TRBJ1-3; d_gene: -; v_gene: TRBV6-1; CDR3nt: TGTGCCAGCAGTGAAGTCCCGGACTCTGGAAACACCATATATTTT; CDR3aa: CASSEVPDSGNTIYF
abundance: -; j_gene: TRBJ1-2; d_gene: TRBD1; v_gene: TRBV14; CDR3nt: TGTGCCAGCAGCCCCGGGACAGGGACTTCCTATGGCTACACCTTC; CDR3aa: CASSPGTGTSYGYTF
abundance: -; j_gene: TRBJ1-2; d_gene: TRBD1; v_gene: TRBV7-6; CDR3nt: TGTGCCAGCAGCTTATTACCGGGACAGGGGAATGGCTACACCTTC; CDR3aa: CASSLLPGQGNGYTF
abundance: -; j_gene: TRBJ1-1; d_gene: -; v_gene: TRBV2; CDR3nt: TGTGCCAGCAGTGAACAGGGTGAAGCTTTCTTT; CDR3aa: CASSEQGEAFF
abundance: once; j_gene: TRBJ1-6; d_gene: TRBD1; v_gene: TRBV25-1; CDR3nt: TGTGCCAGCAGTGCCCGACAACAGGGGAGGGGGTCACCCCTCCACTTT; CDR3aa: CASSARQQGRGSPLHF
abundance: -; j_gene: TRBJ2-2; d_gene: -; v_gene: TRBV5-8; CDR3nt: TGTGCCAGCAGCTTAATACAGGGTAACACCGGGGAGCTGTTTTTT; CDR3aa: CASSLIQGNTGELFF
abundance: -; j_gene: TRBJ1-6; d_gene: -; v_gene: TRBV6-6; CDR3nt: TGTGCCAGCAGGCAGGGTGGGAATTCACCCCTCCACTTT; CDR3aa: CASRQGGNSPLHF
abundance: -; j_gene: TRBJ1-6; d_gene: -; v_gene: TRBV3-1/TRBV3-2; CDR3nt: TGTGCCAGCCAAACGAGGTCCTATAATTCACCCCTCCACTTT; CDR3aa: CASQTRSYNSPLHF
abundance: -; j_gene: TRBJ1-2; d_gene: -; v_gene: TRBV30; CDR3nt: TGTGCCTGGAGCGCGGACAGCTCCTATGGCTACACCTTC; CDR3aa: CAWSADSSYGYTF
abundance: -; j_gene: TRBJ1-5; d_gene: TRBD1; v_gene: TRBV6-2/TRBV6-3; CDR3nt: TGTGCCAGCAGCGAAACCGGGACAGGCAATCAGCCCCAGCATTTT; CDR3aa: CASSETGTGNQPQHF
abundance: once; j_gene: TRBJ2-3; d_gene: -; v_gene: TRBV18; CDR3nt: TGTGCCAGCTCACCAGCGACAGCGGATACGCAGTATTTT; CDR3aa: CASSPATADTQYF
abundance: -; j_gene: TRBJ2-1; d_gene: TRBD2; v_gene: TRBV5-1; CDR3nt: TGCGCCAGCAGCTTGGAACCAGCGGGGGGGTACAATGAGCAGTTCTTC; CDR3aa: CASSLEPAGGYNEQFF
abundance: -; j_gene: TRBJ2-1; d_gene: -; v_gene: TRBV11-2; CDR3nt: TGTGCCAGCAGCTTAGTTAATGAGCAGTTCTTC; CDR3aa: CASSLVNEQFF
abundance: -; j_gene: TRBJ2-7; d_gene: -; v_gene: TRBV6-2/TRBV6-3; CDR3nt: TGTGCCAGCAGCCAGCCCGTGTTCTACGAGCAGTACTTC; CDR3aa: CASSQPVFYEQYF
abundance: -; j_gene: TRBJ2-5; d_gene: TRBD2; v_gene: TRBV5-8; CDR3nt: TGTGCCAGCATCATAGCGGGGGTACAAGAGACCCAGTACTTC; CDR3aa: CASIIAGVQETQYF
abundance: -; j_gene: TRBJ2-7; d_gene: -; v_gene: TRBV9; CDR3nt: TGTGCCAGCAGTCGGACAGCGAGCCCTACCTACGAGCAGTACTTC; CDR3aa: CASSRTASPTYEQYF
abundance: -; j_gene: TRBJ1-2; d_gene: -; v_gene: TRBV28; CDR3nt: TGTGCCAGCAGTTTAAGGGGGAAGGGCTACACCTTC; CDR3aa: CASSLRGKGYTF
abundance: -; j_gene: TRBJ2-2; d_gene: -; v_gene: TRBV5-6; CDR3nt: TGTGCCAGCAGCTTGACCATCACCGGGGAGCTGTTTTTT; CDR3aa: CASSLTITGELFF
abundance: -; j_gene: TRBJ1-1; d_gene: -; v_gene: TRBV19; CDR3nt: TGTGCCAGTAGTGCCGCCTACAGGAACACTGAAGCTTTCTTT; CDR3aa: CASSAAYRNTEAFF
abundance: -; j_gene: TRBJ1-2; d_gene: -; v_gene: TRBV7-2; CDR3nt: TGTGCCAGCAGCACGGGCCAAGGATATGGCTACACCTTC; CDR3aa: CASSTGQGYGYTF
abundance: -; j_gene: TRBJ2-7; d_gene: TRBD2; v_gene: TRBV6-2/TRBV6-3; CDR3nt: TGTGCCAGCAGTTATAGTCTAGCGGGGATCCACGAGCAGTACTTC; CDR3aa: CASSYSLAGIHEQYF
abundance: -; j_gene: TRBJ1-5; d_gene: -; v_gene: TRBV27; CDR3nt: TGTGCCAGCAGTCCATGGGGGGGCGGGTGGCCCCAGCATTTT; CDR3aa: CASSPWGGGWPQHF
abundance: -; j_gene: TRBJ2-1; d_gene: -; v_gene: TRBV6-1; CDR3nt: TGTGCCAGCAGTGAACCTCGAGGGCGAGGGAACAATGAGCAGTTCTTC; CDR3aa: CASSEPRGRGNNEQFF
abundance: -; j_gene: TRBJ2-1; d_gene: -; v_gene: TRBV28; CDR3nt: TGTGCCAGCAGCCCATCGGGGGATCTAATCAATGAGCAGTTCTTC; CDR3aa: CASSPSGDLINEQFF
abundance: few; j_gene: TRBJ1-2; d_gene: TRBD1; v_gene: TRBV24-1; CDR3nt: TGTGCCACCAGTGATTTGCAAATAGGGACAGATTCCGGCTACACCTTC; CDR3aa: CATSDLQIGTDSGYTF
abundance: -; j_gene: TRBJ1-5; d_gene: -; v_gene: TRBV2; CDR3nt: TGTGCCAGCAGCGACGGTTGGGGAAGACAGCCCCAGCATTTT; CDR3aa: CASSDGWGRQPQHF
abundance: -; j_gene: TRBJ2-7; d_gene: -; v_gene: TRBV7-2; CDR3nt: TGTGCCAGCAGCTTACCAGGGTTCTCCTACGAGCAGTACTTC; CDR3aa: CASSLPGFSYEQYF
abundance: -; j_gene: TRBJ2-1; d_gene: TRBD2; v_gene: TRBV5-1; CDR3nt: TGCGCCAGCAGCTTGGCGCTAGCGGGGCACAACAATGAGCAGTTCTTC; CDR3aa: CASSLALAGHNNEQFF
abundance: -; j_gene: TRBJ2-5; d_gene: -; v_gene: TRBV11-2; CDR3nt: TGTGCCAGCAGCCAGACAGGACGTCAAGAGACCCAGTACTTC; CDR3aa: CASSQTGRQETQYF
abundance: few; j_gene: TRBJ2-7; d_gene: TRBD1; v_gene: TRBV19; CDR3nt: TGTGCCAGTACCCTAAGGACAGGCCCCTACGAGCAGTACTTC; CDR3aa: CASTLRTGPYEQYF
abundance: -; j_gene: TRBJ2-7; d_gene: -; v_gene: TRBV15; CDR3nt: TGTGCCACCAGCAGAGATTCTCACGGGGTCTACGAGCAGTACTTC; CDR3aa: CATSRDSHGVYEQYF
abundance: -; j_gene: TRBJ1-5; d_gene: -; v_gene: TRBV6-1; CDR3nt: TGTGCCAGCAGTGAAGAGGTAGCGGACAATCAGCCCCAGCATTTT; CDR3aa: CASSEEVADNQPQHF
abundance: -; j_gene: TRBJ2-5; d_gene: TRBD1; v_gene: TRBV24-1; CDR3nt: TGTGCCACCAGTGATCGGGACAGGGCGAAAAAGACCCAGTACTTC; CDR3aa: CATSDRDRAKKTQYF
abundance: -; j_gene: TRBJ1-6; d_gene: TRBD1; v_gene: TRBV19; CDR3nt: TGTGCCAGTAGAGCCGCGGACAGGGGTAATTCACCCCTCCACTTT; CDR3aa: CASRAADRGNSPLHF
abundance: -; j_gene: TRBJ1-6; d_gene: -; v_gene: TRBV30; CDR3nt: TGTGCCTGCAGAAGCTCCTATAATTCACCCCTCCACTTT; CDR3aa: CACRSSYNSPLHF
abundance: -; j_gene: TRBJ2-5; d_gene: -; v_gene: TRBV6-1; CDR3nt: TGTGCCAGCAGTGAAGCGGGCAGGGCGAAGGAGACCCAGTACTTC; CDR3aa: CASSEAGRAKETQYF
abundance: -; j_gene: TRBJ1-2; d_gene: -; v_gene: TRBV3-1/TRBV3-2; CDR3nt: TGTGCCAGCAGCCAAGGAACAGCAAGCTACACCTTC; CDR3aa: CASSQGTASYTF
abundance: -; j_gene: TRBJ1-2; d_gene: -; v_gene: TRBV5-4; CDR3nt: TGTGCCAGCAGCTCACAGCTCAACTATGGCTACACCTTC; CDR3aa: CASSSQLNYGYTF
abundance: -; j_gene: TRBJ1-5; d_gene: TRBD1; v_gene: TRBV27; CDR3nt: TGTGCCAGCAGTCAACTCAGGGGGGATCAGCCCCAGCATTTT; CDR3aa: CASSQLRGDQPQHF
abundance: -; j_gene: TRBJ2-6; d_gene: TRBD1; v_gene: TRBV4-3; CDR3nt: TGCGCCAGCAGCCAAGTGGAGGTCGGAAGGGACAGGGGGCGGTCTGGGGCCAACGTCCTGACTTTC; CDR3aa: CASSQVEVGRDRGRSGANVLTF
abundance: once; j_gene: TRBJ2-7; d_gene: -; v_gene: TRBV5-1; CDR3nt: TGCGCCAGCAGCTTGGGAGGGCCCCATGCCTACGAGCAGTACTTC; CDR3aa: CASSLGGPHAYEQYF
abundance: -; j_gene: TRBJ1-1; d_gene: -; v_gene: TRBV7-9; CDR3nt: TGTGCCAGCAGCGACCCCCCTGAAGCTTTCTTT; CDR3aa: CASSDPPEAFF
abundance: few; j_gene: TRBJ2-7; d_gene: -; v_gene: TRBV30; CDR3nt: TGTGCCTGGAGTGGCACTTATATCTCCTACGAGCAGTACTTC; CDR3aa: CAWSGTYISYEQYF
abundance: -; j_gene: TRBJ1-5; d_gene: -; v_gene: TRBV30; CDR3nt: TGTGCCTGGAGTGTACCTGCAGGGGTTGGTCAGCCCCAGCATTTT; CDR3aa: CAWSVPAGVGQPQHF